A selection of T cell receptor beta chains follows, all from one sample in a study of vaccination and CD4 T cells after COVID-19. Which antigens these TCRs recognize remains unknown. MiXCR, run by TCRdb on the PCR reads, gives a single entry per CDR3 protein. Of about 20,000 distinct CDR3 sequences listed, around 38% are singletons. Sequenced material: CD4+ T cells from blood, cultured in vitro, taken before SARS-CoV-2 vaccination. The receptors derive from a human donor who received a COVID-19 vaccine. Both conserved end residues are trimmed from each CDR3.

v_gene,j_gene,CDR3aa
TRBV9,TRBJ1-2,ASSSGQGKVGGYT
TRBV21-1,TRBJ2-7,ASSKGGLGGGPSYEQY
TRBV5-1,TRBJ2-5,ASSFGLSAQETQY
TRBV6-1,TRBJ2-3,ASSEVAGVDTQY
TRBV15,TRBJ2-5,ATRTYGGRETQY
TRBV11-3,TRBJ2-2,ASSTRQGFGTGELF
TRBV10-3,TRBJ2-3,AISESVGGLQRTQY
TRBV30,TRBJ2-7,AWSSGETYEQY
TRBV10-3,TRBJ1-1,AISDTYRDNTEAF
TRBV2,TRBJ2-2,ASSEAVLGPPGELF
TRBV7-9,TRBJ1-3,ASSWSTGTGNTIY
TRBV5-1,TRBJ1-2,ASSFDPTRGGYT
TRBV20-1,TRBJ1-6,SAAPVLISPLH
TRBV29-1,TRBJ2-5,SVDSSQETQY
TRBV30,TRBJ2-3,AWSVGGAGDTQY
TRBV2,TRBJ2-5,ASSESGGPEETQY
TRBV12-3/TRBV12-4,TRBJ1-2,ASSNRGYYGYT
TRBV27,TRBJ2-5,ASSSIRRGDGETQY
TRBV11-1,TRBJ2-5,ASSGTGLGRETQY